This TCR beta chain was identified in a study of blood T cell repertoires in COVID-19. The V gene lost 6 bases and the J gene lost 5 bases, with 18 bases spanning the gap. Germline CDR1 is SGHNT and CDR2 is YYREEE (reference sequence). The CDR3 contains 14 residues. Libraries were prepared by immunoSEQ multiplex PCR; TCRdb keeps only in-frame clonotypes and omits some of them. The sample shows around 140,000 clones, over 70% of them seen only once. Specimen: peripheral blood. The rearrangement links TRBV5-4 to TRBJ2-7; D perhaps matches TRBD1 (6 bases). This clonotype was sampled from a woman between 45 and 60 years old with acute or convalescent COVID-19. CDR3 in DNA: TGTGCCAGCACCTTATTGGGGGCGCCCCACGAGCAGTACTTC. This translates into CASTLLGAPHEQYF.